Listed below are T cell receptor beta chains from one sample, sequenced in a study of OX40 agonist ivuxolimab in advanced cancers. Libraries were prepared by immunoSEQ multiplex PCR; TCRdb keeps only in-frame clonotypes and omits some of them. The table records roughly 56,000 clones, approximately 86% of them present only once. Material: CD4+ or CD8+ T cells sorted from blood, obtained in a trial of the OX40 agonist ivuxolimab. These TCRs come from an adult with an advanced solid tumor such as melanoma, head and neck, liver or kidney cancer. CDR3s include the opening cysteine and the closing phenylalanine or tryptophan. D genes are given only for firm matches. Only part of the rows carry a size: once, few, many, or a class if the clone is expanded.

d_gene | j_gene | abundance | v_gene | CDR3aa | CDR3nt
. | TRBJ2-7 | . | TRBV18 | CASSSRGYEQYF | TGTGCCAGCTCATCCAGGGGCTACGAGCAGTACTTC
TRBD1 | TRBJ2-7 | . | TRBV7-9 | CASSLDRDREQYF | TGTGCCAGCAGCCTCGACAGGGACCGCGAGCAGTACTTC
TRBD1 | TRBJ2-7 | . | TRBV18 | CASSPGQGAPYEQYF | TGTGCCAGCTCACCGGGACAGGGGGCACCCTACGAGCAGTACTTC
. | TRBJ1-2 | . | TRBV7-9 | CASSQMDSTAGYTF | TGTGCCAGCAGCCAAATGGACAGCACCGCTGGCTACACCTTC
. | TRBJ1-5 | . | TRBV7-2 | CASSPSVGGAYNQPQHF | TGTGCCAGCAGCCCCTCTGTTGGGGGCGCGTACAATCAGCCCCAGCATTTT
. | TRBJ2-7 | once | TRBV7-2 | CASSVRHTYEQYF | TGTGCCAGCAGCGTTCGACATACCTACGAGCAGTACTTC
. | TRBJ2-1 | . | TRBV19 | CASNLGRNYNEQFF | TGTGCCAGTAACTTGGGACGGAACTACAATGAGCAGTTCTTC
TRBD1 | TRBJ2-4 | . | TRBV7-2 | CASSFATGGYIQYF | TGTGCCAGCAGCTTCGCGACAGGGGGTTACATTCAGTACTTC
TRBD1 | TRBJ1-5 | few | TRBV11-2 | CASNVTGGLSNQPQHF | TGTGCCAGCAACGTTACAGGGGGATTGAGCAATCAGCCCCAGCATTTT
. | TRBJ1-1 | . | TRBV27 | CASSPRRGNTEAFF | TGTGCCAGCAGTCCCCGCAGGGGGAACACTGAAGCTTTCTTT